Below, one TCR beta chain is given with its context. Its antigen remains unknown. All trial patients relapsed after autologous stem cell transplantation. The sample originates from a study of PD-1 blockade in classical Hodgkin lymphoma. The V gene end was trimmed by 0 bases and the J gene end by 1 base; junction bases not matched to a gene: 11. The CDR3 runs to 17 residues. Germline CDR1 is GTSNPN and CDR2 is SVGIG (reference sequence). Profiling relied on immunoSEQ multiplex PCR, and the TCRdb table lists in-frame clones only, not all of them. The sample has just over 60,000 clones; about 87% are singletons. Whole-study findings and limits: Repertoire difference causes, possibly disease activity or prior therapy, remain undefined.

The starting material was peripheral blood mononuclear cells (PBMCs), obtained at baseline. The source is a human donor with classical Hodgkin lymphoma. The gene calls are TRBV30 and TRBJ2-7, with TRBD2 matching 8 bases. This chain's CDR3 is CAWSVARLAGGSYEQYF. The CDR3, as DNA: TGTGCCTGGAGTGTAGCCCGGCTGGCGGGGGGTTCCTACGAGCAGTACTTC.